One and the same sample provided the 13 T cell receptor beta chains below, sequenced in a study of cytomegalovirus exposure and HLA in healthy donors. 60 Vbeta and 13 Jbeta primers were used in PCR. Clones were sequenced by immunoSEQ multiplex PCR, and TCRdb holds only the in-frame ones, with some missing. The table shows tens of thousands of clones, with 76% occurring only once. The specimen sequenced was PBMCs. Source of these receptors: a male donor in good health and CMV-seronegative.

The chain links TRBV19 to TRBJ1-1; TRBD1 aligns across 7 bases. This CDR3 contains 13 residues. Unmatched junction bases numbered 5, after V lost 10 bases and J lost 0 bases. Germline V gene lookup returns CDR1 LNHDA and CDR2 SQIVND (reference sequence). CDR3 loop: CATWDRLNTEAFF. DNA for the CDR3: TGTGCCACCTGGGACAGACTGAACACTGAAGCTTTCTTT.

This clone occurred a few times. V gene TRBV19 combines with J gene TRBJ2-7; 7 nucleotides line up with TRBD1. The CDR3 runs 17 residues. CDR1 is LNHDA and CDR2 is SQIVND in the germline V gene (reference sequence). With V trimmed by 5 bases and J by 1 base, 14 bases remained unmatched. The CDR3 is CASSPRQGRSNSYEQYF. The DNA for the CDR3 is TGTGCCAGTAGTCCCAGACAGGGTAGGAGTAATTCCTACGAGCAGTACTTC. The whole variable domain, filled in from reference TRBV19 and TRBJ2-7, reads DGGITQSPKYLFRKEGQNVTLSCEQNLNHDAMYWYRQDPGQGLRLIYYSQIVNDFQKGDIAEGYSVSREKKESFPLTVTSAQKNPTAFYLCASSPRQGRSNSYEQYFGPGTRLTVT.

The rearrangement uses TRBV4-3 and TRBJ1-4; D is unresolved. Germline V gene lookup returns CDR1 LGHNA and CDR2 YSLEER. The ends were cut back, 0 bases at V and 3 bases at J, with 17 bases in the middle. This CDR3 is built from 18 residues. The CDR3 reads CASSQDLNFLAANEKLFF. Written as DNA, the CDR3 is TGCGCCAGCAGCCAAGATTTAAATTTCCTAGCGGCTAATGAAAAACTGTTTTTT.

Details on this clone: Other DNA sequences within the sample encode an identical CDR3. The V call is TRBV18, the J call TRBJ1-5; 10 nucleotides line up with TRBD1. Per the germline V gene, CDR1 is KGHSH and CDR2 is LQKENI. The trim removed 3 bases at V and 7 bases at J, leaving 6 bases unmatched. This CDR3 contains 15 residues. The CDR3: CASSPGTGVGQPQHF. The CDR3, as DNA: TGTGCCAGCTCACCCGGGACAGGGGTCGGCCAGCCCCAGCATTTT.

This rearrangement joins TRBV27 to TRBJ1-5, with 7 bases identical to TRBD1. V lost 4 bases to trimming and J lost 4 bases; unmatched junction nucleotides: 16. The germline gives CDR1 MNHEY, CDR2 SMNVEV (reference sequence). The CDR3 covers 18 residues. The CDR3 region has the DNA TGTGCCAGCAGTTCCCGACCTCCGACAGGGAGTGGAAATCAGCCCCAGCATTTT. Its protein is CASSSRPPTGSGNQPQHF.

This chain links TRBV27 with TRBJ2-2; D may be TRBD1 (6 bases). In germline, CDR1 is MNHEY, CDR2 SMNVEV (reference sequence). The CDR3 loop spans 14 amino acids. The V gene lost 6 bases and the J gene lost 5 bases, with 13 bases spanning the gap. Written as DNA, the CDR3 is TGTGCCAGCAGCGAATACAGGGCTACCGGGGAGCTGTTTTTT. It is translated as CASSEYRATGELFF.

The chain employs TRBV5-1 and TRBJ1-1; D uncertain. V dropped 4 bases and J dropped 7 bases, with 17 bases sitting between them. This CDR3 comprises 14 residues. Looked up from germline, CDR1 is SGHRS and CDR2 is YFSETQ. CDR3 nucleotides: TGCGCCAGCAGCCTACGATCGGAAGGGAGTGAAGCTTTCTTT. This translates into CASSLRSEGSEAFF.

The CDR3 nucleotides read TGTGCCAGCATTCACTTATCCCCACCCGGGGAGCTGTTTTTT. Its translation: CASIHLSPPGELFF. The chain employs TRBV28 and TRBJ2-2; no reliable D call. This CDR3 contains 14 residues. Germline V gives CDR1 MDHEN, CDR2 SYDVKM. The V end was cut by 7 bases, the J end by 6 bases, with 15 bases between.

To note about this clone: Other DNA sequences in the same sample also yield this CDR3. CDR3: CASKGRGNTGELFF. CDR3 coding DNA: TGTGCCAGCAAAGGAAGGGGGAACACCGGGGAGCTGTTTTTT. The chain joins TRBV6-1 to TRBJ2-2; possible D gene TRBD1, 5 bases. Germline CDR1 MNHNS, CDR2 SASEGT. V lost 7 bases and J 1 base, leaving 10 bases between the germline ends. The CDR3 has 14 residues.

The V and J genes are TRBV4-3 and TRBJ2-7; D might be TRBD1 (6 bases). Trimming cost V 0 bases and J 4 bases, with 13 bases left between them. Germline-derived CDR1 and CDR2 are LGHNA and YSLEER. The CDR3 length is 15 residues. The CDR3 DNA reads TGCGCCAGCAGCCAAGAAAGGGGACATCGATACGAGCAGTACTTC. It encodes CASSQERGHRYEQYF.

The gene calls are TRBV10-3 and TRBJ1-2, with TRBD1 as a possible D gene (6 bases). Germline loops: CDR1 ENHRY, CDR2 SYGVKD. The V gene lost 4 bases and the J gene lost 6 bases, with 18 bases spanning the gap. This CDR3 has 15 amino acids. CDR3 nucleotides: TGTGCCATCAGTGTCGGTACATTACAGGGAAATGGCTACACCTTC. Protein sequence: CAISVGTLQGNGYTF.

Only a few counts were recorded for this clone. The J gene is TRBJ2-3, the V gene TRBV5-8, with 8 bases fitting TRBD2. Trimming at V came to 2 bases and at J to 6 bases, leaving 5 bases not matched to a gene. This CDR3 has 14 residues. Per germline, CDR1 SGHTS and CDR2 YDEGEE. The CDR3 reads CASSFSGIVDTQYF. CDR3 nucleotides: TGTGCCAGCAGCTTTAGCGGGATTGTGGATACGCAGTATTTT.

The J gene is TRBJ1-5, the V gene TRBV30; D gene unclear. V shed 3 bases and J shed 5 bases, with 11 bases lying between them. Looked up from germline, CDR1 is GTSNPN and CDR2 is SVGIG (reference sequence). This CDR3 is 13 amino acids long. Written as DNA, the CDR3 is TGTGCCTGGAGCGGGGAGCCCCATCAGCCCCAGCATTTT. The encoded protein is CAWSGEPHQPQHF.